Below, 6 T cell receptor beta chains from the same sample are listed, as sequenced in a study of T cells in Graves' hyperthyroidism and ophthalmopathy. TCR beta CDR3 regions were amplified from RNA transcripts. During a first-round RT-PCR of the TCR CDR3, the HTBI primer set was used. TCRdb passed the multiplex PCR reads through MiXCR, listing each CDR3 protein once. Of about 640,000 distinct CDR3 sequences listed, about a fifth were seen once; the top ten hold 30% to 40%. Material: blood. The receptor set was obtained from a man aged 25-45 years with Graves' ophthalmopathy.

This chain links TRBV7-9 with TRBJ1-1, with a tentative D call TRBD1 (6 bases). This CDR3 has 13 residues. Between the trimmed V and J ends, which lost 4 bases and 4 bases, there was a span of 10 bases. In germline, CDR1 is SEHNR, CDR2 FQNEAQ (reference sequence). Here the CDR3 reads CASSWRGATEAFF. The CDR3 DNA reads TGTGCCAGCAGCTGGAGGGGGGCCACTGAAGCTTTCTTT.

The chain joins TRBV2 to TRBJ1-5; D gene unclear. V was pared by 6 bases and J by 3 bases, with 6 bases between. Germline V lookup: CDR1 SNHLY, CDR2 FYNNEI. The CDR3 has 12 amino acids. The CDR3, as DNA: TGTGCCAGCAGGGGGTTCAATCAGCCCCAGCATTTT. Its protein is CASRGFNQPQHF. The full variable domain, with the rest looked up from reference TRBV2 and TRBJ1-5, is EPEVTQTPSHQVTQMGQEVILRCVPISNHLYFYWYRQILGQKVEFLVSFYNNEISEKSEIFDDQFSVERPDGSNFTLKIRSTKLEDSAMYFCASRGFNQPQHFGDGTRLSIL.

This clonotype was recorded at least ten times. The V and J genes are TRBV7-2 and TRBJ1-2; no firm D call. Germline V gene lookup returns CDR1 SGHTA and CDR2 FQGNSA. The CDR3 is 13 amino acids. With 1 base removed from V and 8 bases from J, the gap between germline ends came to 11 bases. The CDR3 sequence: CASSLVGVDGYTF. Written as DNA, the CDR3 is TGTGCCAGCAGCTTAGTGGGTGTAGACGGCTACACCTTC.

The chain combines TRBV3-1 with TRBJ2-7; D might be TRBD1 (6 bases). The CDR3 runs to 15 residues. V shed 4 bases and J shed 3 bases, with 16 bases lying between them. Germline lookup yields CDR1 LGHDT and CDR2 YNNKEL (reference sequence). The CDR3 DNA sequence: TGTGCCAGCAGCCCCTGGACAGATGCTTACTACGAGCAGTACTTC. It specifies CASSPWTDAYYEQYF.

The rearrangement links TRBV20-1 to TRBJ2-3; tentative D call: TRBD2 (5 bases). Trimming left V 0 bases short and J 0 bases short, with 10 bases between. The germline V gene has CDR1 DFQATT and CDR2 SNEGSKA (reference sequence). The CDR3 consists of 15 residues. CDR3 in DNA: TGCAGTGCTAGAGATGCGGGCGAGAGCACAGATACGCAGTATTTT. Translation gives CSARDAGESTDTQYF.

CDR3 DNA sequence: TGCAGTGCTAGTACTCCCGCCGGGGAGCTGTTTTTT. Translation: CSASTPAGELFF. This sequence joins TRBV20-1 and TRBJ2-2, with D unresolved. Germline V gives CDR1 DFQATT, CDR2 SNEGSKA (reference sequence). This CDR3 has 12 residues. Trimming removed 3 bases at V and 6 bases at J, with 8 bases between.